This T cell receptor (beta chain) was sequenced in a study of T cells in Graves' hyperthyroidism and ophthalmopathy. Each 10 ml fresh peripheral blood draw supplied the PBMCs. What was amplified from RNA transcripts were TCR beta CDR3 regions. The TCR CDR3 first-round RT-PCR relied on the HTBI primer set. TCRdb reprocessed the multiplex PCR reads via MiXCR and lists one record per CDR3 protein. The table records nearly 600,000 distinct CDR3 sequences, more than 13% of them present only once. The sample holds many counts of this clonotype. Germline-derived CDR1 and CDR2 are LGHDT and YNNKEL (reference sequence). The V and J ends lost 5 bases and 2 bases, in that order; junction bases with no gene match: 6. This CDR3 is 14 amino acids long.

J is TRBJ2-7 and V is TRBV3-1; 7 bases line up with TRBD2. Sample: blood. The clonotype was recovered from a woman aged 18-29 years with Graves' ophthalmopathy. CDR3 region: CASSVRDYPYEQYF. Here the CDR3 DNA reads TGTGCCAGCAGCGTCCGGGACTACCCCTACGAGCAGTACTTC.